This T cell receptor beta chain comes out of a study of shared clonotypes between healthy human individuals. The V gene end was trimmed by 6 bases and the J gene end by 2 bases; junction bases not matched to a gene: 6. Germline V CDR1 and CDR2: SQVTM, ANQGSEA. This CDR3 comprises 13 residues. Measured with immunoSEQ multiplex PCR; TCRdb has only the in-frame clones, and not every one. The table shows over a million clones, with around 98.5% occurring only once. V and J are TRBV29-1 and TRBJ2-5, with 7 bases identical to TRBD1. The sequenced sample was naive CD4+ T cells sorted from blood. Subset specified: CD45RA+ positively selected. The TCR was taken from a man aged 25 to 40 in good health. As DNA, the CDR3 is TGCAGCGTATCGGTCAGGGGGCAAGAGACCCAGTACTTC. Its translation is CSVSVRGQETQYF.